This T cell receptor beta chain appears in the sequencing data of a study of Ad26.COV2.S vaccination and SARS-CoV-2 variants (dated by TCRdb to 2020 to 2023). The study in broad terms: Donors in the vaccine arm were drawn from COV1001, a phase I-IIa trial of Ad26.COV2.S in healthy adults that was multicentre, randomized, double-blind and placebo-controlled. Ad26.COV2.S was given intramuscularly at 5x10^10 or 1x10^11 viral particles, as a single shot or as two shots 56 days apart. Sequencing of the TCRbeta repertoire served to evaluate the specificity and breadth of SARS-CoV-2-reactive T cell receptors following Ad26.COV2.S vaccination. The TCR-sequenced set comprised roughly 30 samples: some 20 Ad26.COV2.S vaccine recipients, 5 placebo recipients and 8 SARS-CoV-2 convalescent individuals. Trial participants were randomized into five groups of five: low-dose or high-dose Ad26.COV2.S given once or twice, or placebo on both occasions. Investigators did not know the trial group allocation while performing experiments and assessing outcomes.

In the case of this clone: No antigen is known for it. Per-nucleotide qualities are absent, and no much larger clonotype sits a single base away.

The immunoSEQ Assay was used to sequence TCRbeta CDR3 regions. After extraction, genomic DNA underwent amplification by bias-controlled multiplex PCR, followed by high-throughput sequencing. In the source study's methods: To quantify the absolute abundance of every unique TCRbeta CDR3 region, sequences were collapsed and filtered. T cell fraction was estimated by normalizing TCRbeta template counts to usable DNA, with usable DNA measured through amplification of reference genes found in all nucleated cells. Repertoire TCRs were annotated as SARS-CoV-2-specific by exact matching of V gene, CDR3 amino acid sequence and J gene to a known reactive TCR set. The reference SARS-CoV-2 TCR set was derived from MIRA and filtered for enrichment in COVID-19-positive ImmuneCODE repertoires, a step that removed public or cross-reactive TCRs. Using the MIRA antigens, annotated TCRs were further analysed by specific ORF or by position within an ORF. Breadth was defined as annotated unique rearrangements over total unique productive rearrangements; depth was the summed frequency of those rearrangements. Group comparisons of TCR breadth used two-sided Wilcoxon rank-sum tests. Sourced from immuneACCESS, this table was stored by TCRdb with only in-frame sequences that have V and J called. A share of the clones is absent; for the studies checked, an unresolved V gene accounts for under half, and the remainder has no known explanation. That table gives V, J and clone size, and the DNA gave D and trimming. The sample data list around 450,000 clones, and approximately 88% of these were observed just once. Approximately 4% of the sample is in the top ten clones.

The full study reports these points: Comparable non-spike TCR breadth was observed between vaccine and placebo recipients, consistent with only spike being contained in the vaccine. Comparing responses between vaccine doses or regimens was not something the study was powered to do. The authors noted that total T cell responses may have been underestimated by the TCR breadth and depth analyses. After vaccination, substantial breadth of spike-specific CD8+ and CD4+ T cell responses was reported. Ad26.COV2.S recipients had higher spike-specific TCR breadth than placebo recipients (P = 0.0014).

The treatment or condition label, read with the paper, signifies: approximately 18 received Ad26.COV2.S at low or high dose, single or two shots; 5 received placebo; per-sample allocation not given. For vaccine and placebo recipients, the sequenced repertoires came from samples collected on day 63 after the first injection. Between 29 July and 7 August 2020, Cohort 1b enrolled 25 adults aged 18-55 years at one site in Boston, USA. Ad26.COV2.S was a replication-incompetent adenovirus type 26 vector expressing a prefusion-stabilized SARS-CoV-2 spike protein from the original Wuhan strain. This clonotype originated in a person aged 18 to 59 who received the Ad26.COV2.S COVID-19 vaccine or a placebo. This specimen was peripheral blood, taken in a trial of Ad26.COV2.S vaccine versus placebo.

The bases read TGTGCCAGCAGCTTAGCTAGGCCCGGGGAGCTGTTTTTT. Protein translation: CASSLARPGELFF. The rearranged chain carries TRBV11-3 and TRBJ2-2; the D gene assignment is ambiguous. The junction carries 6 bases between V and J, which are trimmed by 1 base and 6 bases respectively. The CDR3 contains 13 residues, cysteine and phenylalanine counted. CDR3 DNA only is kept here, 39 bases in frame from base 1. CDR1 is given as SGHNT and CDR2 as YENEEA, both from the germline V gene.